These 14 T cell receptor beta chains came from one sample sequenced in a study of T cell responses to AZD1222 COVID-19 vaccine. Generated by immunoSEQ multiplex PCR, the TCRdb table keeps only in-frame clones and is missing some. The top ten hold approximately 16% of the sample, which has about 57,000 clones, approximately 86% seen once. The sample was peripheral blood, taken on day 0 of AZD1222 vaccination. These receptors were collected from an adult in good health.

The chain uses TRBV6-1 and TRBJ2-5; 12 nucleotides agree with TRBD2. The V and J ends lost 2 bases and 2 bases, in that order; junction bases with no gene match: 0. The CDR3 sequence is 15 residues long. The germline V gene has CDR1 MNHNS and CDR2 SASEGT. The CDR3 spells CASSELAGGQETQYF. The CDR3, as DNA: TGTGCCAGCAGTGAACTAGCGGGAGGGCAAGAGACCCAGTACTTC.

DNA of the CDR3: TGCGCCAGCAGTGTTGGAGGGGGGGGCGGCGGAGCTTTCTTT. Encoded protein: CASSVGGGGGGAFF. The chain combines TRBV10-2 with TRBJ1-1, with D maybe TRBD1 (6 bases). The V gene's germline CDR1 is WSHSY and CDR2 SAAADI. This CDR3 region has 14 residues. Trimming removed 4 bases at V and 10 bases at J, with 19 bases between.

As to this clone: Other DNA sequences of this sample code for an identical CDR3. The genes are TRBV28 and TRBJ2-7; D not resolved. The CDR3 sequence is 12 residues long. Trimming took off 1 base at V and 1 base at J, with 2 bases between the two ends. Germline V gene sequence: CDR1 MDHEN, CDR2 SYDVKM. DNA of the CDR3: TGTGCCAGCAGTTTATCGTCCTACGAGCAGTACTTC. Its translation is CASSLSSYEQYF.

The gene calls are TRBV5-1 and TRBJ2-7, with 7 bases aligning to TRBD1. The germline CDR1 and CDR2 sequences are SGHRS and YFSETQ. This CDR3 region has 14 residues. Trimming at V came to 4 bases and at J to 3 bases, leaving 7 bases not matched to a gene. The CDR3 reads CASSPGTEDYEQYF. The CDR3 bases are TGCGCCAGCAGCCCCGGGACAGAAGACTACGAGCAGTACTTC.

The chain employs TRBV28 and TRBJ2-5; the D gene is possibly TRBD1 (5 bases). The V end was cut by 4 bases, the J end by 5 bases, with 14 bases between. The CDR3 totals 14 residues. Germline lookup yields CDR1 MDHEN and CDR2 SYDVKM. The DNA for the CDR3 is TGTGCCAGCAGTTCTCCAGGGCGACGGGAGACCCAGTACTTC. It encodes CASSSPGRRETQYF.

The chain recombines TRBV18 with TRBJ1-6; D is uncertain. V was pared by 3 bases and J by 10 bases, with 7 bases between. This CDR3 has 12 amino acids. In germline, CDR1 is KGHSH, CDR2 LQKENI. This CDR3 is CASSPTGSPLHF. The CDR3 DNA reads as TGTGCCAGCTCACCGACGGGATCACCCCTCCACTTT.

The gene calls are TRBV5-1 and TRBJ2-7; 9 positions agree with TRBD1. J gave up 5 bases and V 8 bases, and 11 bases lay outside the gene matches. The CDR3 covers 14 residues. Germline V gene sequence: CDR1 SGHRS, CDR2 YFSETQ. CDR3 coding DNA: TGCGCCAGTTCGATACAGGGGGCGCAGGACGAGCAGTACTTC. This codes for CASSIQGAQDEQYF.

V gene TRBV4-1 combines with J gene TRBJ1-4; the D is unclear. Germline CDR1 and CDR2: MGHRA and YSYEKL. Between the trimmed V and J ends, which lost 2 bases and 6 bases, there was a span of 16 bases. The CDR3 is made up of 16 amino acids. The CDR3 nucleotides are TGCGCCAGCAGCCAAAAGAGGACCCTCGAATATGAAAAACTGTTTTTT. Translation gives CASSQKRTLEYEKLFF.

The chain uses TRBV12-3 or TRBV12-4 and TRBJ1-3; D perhaps matches TRBD1 (6 bases). The CDR3 consists of 13 residues. The ends were cut back, 9 bases at V and 8 bases at J, with 17 bases in the middle. The CDR3 loop reads CASHGTGSDTIYF. CDR3 coding DNA: TGTGCCAGTCACGGTACAGGGTCGGACACCATATATTTT.

The genes are TRBV9 and TRBJ2-1, with D possibly matching TRBD2 (5 bases). The CDR3 covers 13 residues. Between the trimmed V and J ends, which lost 3 bases and 8 bases, there was a span of 12 bases. CDR1 and CDR2 (germline): SGDLS, YYNGEE. For the CDR3, the DNA is TGTGCCAGCAGCGGTTGGAGGCGCGATGAGCAGTTCTTC. It specifies CASSGWRRDEQFF.

Points on this clone: One junction end does not reproduce the germline sequence, and a read error may be involved. This CDR3 reads CASSLGNAAETQYF. DNA for the CDR3: TGTGCTAGCAGCTTGGGGAACGCAGCAGAGACCCAGTACTTC. This rearrangement joins TRBV7-7 to TRBJ2-5; no firm D call. Germline V CDR1 and CDR2: SSHAT, FNYEAQ (reference sequence). The CDR3 extends over 14 amino acids.

J is TRBJ2-6 and V is TRBV30; a possible D gene is TRBD1 (6 bases). Trimming took 3 bases from V and 1 from J, leaving 13 bases between them. Germline loops: CDR1 GTSNPN, CDR2 SVGIG (reference sequence). The CDR3 spans 16 residues. CDR3 amino acids: CAWRETGSSGANVLTF. As DNA, the CDR3 is TGTGCCTGGAGAGAAACAGGGTCTTCTGGGGCCAACGTCCTGACTTTC.

V gene TRBV28 combines with J gene TRBJ1-1; possibly TRBD1 for D (5 bases). The CDR3 has 13 amino acids. V dropped 6 bases and J dropped 2 bases, with 10 bases sitting between them. CDR1 is MDHEN and CDR2 is SYDVKM in the germline V gene. The CDR3 region is CASSLGQNTEAFF. CDR3 DNA: TGTGCCAGCAGCTTAGGACAAAACACTGAAGCTTTCTTT. Full variable domain (rest looked up from reference TRBV28 and TRBJ1-1): DVKVTQSSRYLVKRTGEKVFLECVQDMDHENMFWYRQDPGLGLRLIYFSYDVKMKEKGDIPEGYSVSREKKERFSLILESASTNQTSMYLCASSLGQNTEAFFGQGTRLTVV.

V gene TRBV30 combines with J gene TRBJ2-3; D might be TRBD1 or TRBD2, each matching 5 bases. The CDR3 totals 14 residues. V was shortened by 4 bases and J by 9 bases, with 20 bases between the two germline ends. CDR1 and CDR2 from the germline V gene are GTSNPN and SVGIG (reference sequence). This CDR3 reads CAWTTVGTSETQYF. The CDR3 DNA is TGTGCCTGGACGACAGTCGGGACCTCGGAGACGCAGTATTTT.